This T cell receptor beta chain appears in the sequencing data of a study of OX40 agonist ivuxolimab in advanced cancers. Study-wide background: Patients achieving partial responses numbered three: one hepatocellular carcinoma case and two cutaneous melanoma cases. Regarding the study as a whole: Which antigen the expanded peripheral T cells recognized is unknown. In the 0.1 to 3.0 mg/kg range, CD4+ and CD8+ blood T cells had expanded clonally by week 6.

On this clone: Its antigen is not identified.

Repertoires were generated with immunoSEQ multiplex PCR, while TCRdb's copy carries only in-frame clones and drops some. The sample has 70,000 to 80,000 clones; roughly 92% are singletons. This specimen was CD4+ or CD8+ T cells sorted from blood, taken in a trial of the OX40 agonist ivuxolimab. The TCR comes from an adult with an advanced solid tumor such as melanoma, head and neck, liver or kidney cancer.

This CDR3 reads CASPGGDSEAFF. The CDR3 DNA sequence: TGTGCCAGCCCTGGGGGAGACAGTGAAGCTTTCTTT. The V call is TRBV2, the J call TRBJ1-1; D is possibly TRBD1 (5 bases). V was trimmed by 8 bases and J by 7 bases, leaving 14 bases between them. In germline, CDR1 is SNHLY, CDR2 FYNNEI. The CDR3 consists of 12 residues.